Below, one T cell receptor beta chain is given with its context. In its sample, this clone was seen a few times. Its antigen is currently not known. The read gets to within 3 residues of the CDR3 end, and the germline J gene fills in the rest. This entry is derived from a study of T cell clonality in common variable immunodeficiency (dated by TCRdb to 2015 to 2017). For sequencing, equivalent amounts of genomic DNA were input from CVID and control samples. For every sample, a 60 bp segment covering the rearranged TCRbeta CDR3 region was amplified and then sequenced. The immunoSEQ assay, a bias-corrected multiplex PCR combined with high-throughput sequencing, was used for TCRbeta amplification. The paper's data handling went like this. Every unique nucleotide sequence was considered a clone and was annotated with V, D and J genes, copy number and frequency. Sequences were labeled productive if in frame, and non-productive if out of frame or containing stop codons. As previously described, Shannon's entropy was used to calculate clonality. Mean CDR3 Kyte-Doolittle hydropathy was derived from the predicted amino acid sequences of productive clones. Hierarchical clustering of scaled V gene usage was performed with the R hclust function using Manhattan distance and complete linkage. To assess clone sharing by CDR3 amino acid sequence, 12 repertoires per group were resampled over 100 rounds. The repertoires were searched for around 75 published EBV-specific and about 250 published CMV-specific TCRbeta sequences. After two CVID samples that produced fewer than 10,000 sequences were dropped from the analysis, some 40 CVID repertoires remained. TCRdb holds this immuneACCESS table with in-frame rearrangements only. Some clones are missing; in checked studies, unresolved V genes explain under half, and the rest has no known cause. For V, J and clone size, that table is used; D and trimming come from the DNA. This sample has over 11,000 clones, none of them a singleton. The ten largest make up roughly 8.1% of the sample.

The CDR3 starts with the cysteine, ends with the phenylalanine, and has 16 residues. The DNA shown is the part of the CDR3 that was read: 39 bases, in frame from base 1. At the junction V is shortened by 5 bases and J by 0 bases; bases outside the gene matches: 9. According to the germline V gene (reference sequence), CDR1 reads LNHDA and CDR2 reads SQIVND. Overall study outcomes, separate from this receptor: Fewer deletions and N-nucleotide insertions were reportedly observed in CVID TCRbeta sequences, and highly modified clones with 13 or more V deletions were reportedly absent from CVID TCRbeta sequences. It was noted by the authors that sequencing of the repertoires of T cell subpopulations would be needed to clarify the cause of the increased clonality in CVID. Despite equal DNA input, controls averaged roughly 80,000 unique sequences per sample versus about 32,000 in CVID samples. CVID subjects shared fewer TCRbeta clones with each other than healthy controls did (p < 0.0001). Increased TCRbeta clonality was found in CVID subjects compared with healthy controls (t-test p = 0.018), with the increase being most characteristic of about a third of subjects. Differences among patients in the CVID cohort limited the correlations between repertoire features and clinical complications.

CVID was diagnosed by standard criteria: serum IgG, IgA and/or IgM reduced below normal range, plus specific antibody deficiency. There were roughly 45 subjects in the CVID group (around 15 female and 29 male), ranging in age from about 9 to 65 years, with a mean age of around 40. Most of the CVID patients and most of the healthy controls were of Caucasian heritage. All CVID subjects had received replacement immunoglobulin therapy for at least one year at the time of study participation. When blood was collected, none of the CVID subjects were ill or on immunomodulatory or immunosuppressive medication. Heparinized peripheral whole blood samples of roughly 5 to 8 ml were obtained from each donor. TCRbeta CDR3 repertoires were sequenced from genomic DNA of adults with common variable immune deficiency (CVID) and healthy adult controls. To isolate peripheral blood mononuclear cells, diluted blood was subjected to density centrifugation over Hypaque 1077 or Ficoll-Paque. Genomic DNA was extracted from unsorted mononuclear cells by Qiagen column purification or by a centrifugation-based method.

This receptor was identified in a human donor with common variable immunodeficiency. The sequence links TRBV19 to TRBJ1-1; 7 bases in the junction line up with TRBD1. Material for sequencing was peripheral blood mononuclear cells. The covered CDR3 bases are TGTGCCAGTAGTGAGGTAGCAGGGGGTATGAACACTGAA. Its translation is CASSEVAGGMNTE. The full CDR3 is CASSEVAGGMNTEAFF.